The rows below give T cell receptor beta chains drawn from one sample of a study of blood T cell repertoires in COVID-19. The assay was immunoSEQ multiplex PCR, and TCRdb's table has in-frame clones only and misses some. Of around 140,000 clones in the sample, roughly 84% were seen once. Input material: peripheral blood. The receptors shown here come from a human donor with acute or convalescent COVID-19. The donor label of this sample is uncertain. CDR3s include the opening cysteine and the closing phenylalanine or tryptophan.

TRBJ1-3,TRBV2,CASSDQGAGNTIYF
TRBJ1-4,TRBV2,CASNRRQGNEKLFF
TRBJ2-7,TRBV7-7,CASSPGTSGVTYEQYF
TRBJ2-5,TRBV9,CASSGLAEETQYF
TRBJ2-3,TRBV28,CASSFVASGSFGTDTQYF
TRBJ2-1,TRBV6-5,CASSYSTSGVANEQFF
TRBJ2-5,TRBV9,CASSGGGYQETQYF
TRBJ2-5,TRBV11-1,CASSFSSGVNQETQYF
TRBJ1-3,TRBV19,CASSGPGLGNTIYF
TRBJ1-5,TRBV7-9,CAGQQGSGQPQHF
TRBJ2-1,TRBV24-1,CATSDRTTSFDEQFF
TRBJ1-6,TRBV9,CASSPLPVGVSPLHF
TRBJ2-2,TRBV7-9,CASSARGRSFGVGELFF
TRBJ1-5,TRBV28,CASRGASNQPQHF
TRBJ2-3,TRBV7-8,CASSPRAGDTDTQYF
TRBJ1-3,TRBV2,CASSEYPGNTIYF
TRBJ2-2,TRBV4-2,CASSRPRERNTGELFF
TRBJ1-6,TRBV7-2,CASSSAATLNSPLHF
TRBJ2-1,TRBV6-2/TRBV6-3,CASSRTRSSSYNEQFF
TRBJ1-2,TRBV5-8,CASSLGQGIYGYTF
TRBJ2-2,TRBV9,CASSVAIGGELFF
TRBJ2-7,TRBV18,CASSVTEANGEQYF
TRBJ2-1,TRBV4-3,CASSQETLLADLSYNEQFF
TRBJ2-7,TRBV2,CASNLQGQYEQYF
TRBJ2-7,TRBV7-6,CASSLGVGGRASEQYF
TRBJ2-3,TRBV4-2,CASSLSSTDTQYF
TRBJ1-1,TRBV3-1/TRBV3-2,CASSPRDRGSAFF
TRBJ1-1,TRBV7-3,CASSSGPHTEAFF
TRBJ1-5,TRBV7-8,CASSLQESQPQHF
TRBJ1-2,TRBV18,CASSRGSSEAFYGYTF
TRBJ1-1,TRBV7-2,CASSLWDRAPEAFF
TRBJ2-5,TRBV5-4,CASSFGVAGDHQETQYF
TRBJ2-4,TRBV7-2,CASSLQGNLAKNIQYF
TRBJ2-1,TRBV3-1/TRBV3-2,CASSRDRSNEQFF
TRBJ2-1,TRBV6-5,CASRPGLAGLQFF
TRBJ2-1,TRBV19,CASRRSAGEVQFGNEQFF
TRBJ1-3,TRBV4-1,CASSQDPFLRSGNTIYF
TRBJ1-3,TRBV10-3,CATTPQGQGNTIYF
TRBJ1-5,TRBV6-2/TRBV6-3,CASSYMGQISNQPQHF
TRBJ2-2,TRBV7-2,CASSLVAGAAGELFF
TRBJ2-7,TRBV28,CASSPRGASGSSYEQYF
TRBJ2-2,TRBV9,CASSPTGATNTGELFF
TRBJ1-4,TRBV30,CAWSSALNEKLFF
TRBJ1-2,TRBV6-5,CASIEKQSNYGYTF
TRBJ1-2,TRBV4-3,CASSQDKGLNYGYTF
TRBJ2-3,TRBV30,CAWSRRQGSTDTQYF
TRBJ1-2,TRBV30,CAWSPPGQGYYGYTF